Below are 22 T cell receptor beta chains sequenced from a single sample in a study of post-analysis software for immune sequencing data. Study observations and caveats: Several TRBV segments were more frequent in patients than controls; TRBV5-6, TRBV5-1 and TRBV20-1 belonged to this group.

Antigens for these TCRs are unknown. Included in the TCR beta cDNA libraries were unique molecular identifiers. TCRdb fed the PCR reads into MiXCR, producing one record per CDR3 protein. The repertoire includes about 770,000 distinct CDR3 sequences, 46% of them detected once, and around 4.7% sits in the top ten. The specimen sequenced was blood. These receptors were taken from a girl aged 10 to 17 with multiple sclerosis.

The chain links TRBV30 to TRBJ2-7; TRBD2 agrees at 9 bases. With 0 bases clipped from V and 7 bases from J, the junction kept 10 bases outside the gene matches. The CDR3 loop spans 15 amino acids. The germline CDR1 and CDR2 sequences are GTSNPN and SVGIG (reference sequence). The CDR3 DNA sequence: TGTGCCTGGAGTGTACAGGCTAGCGGGATCTGGGAGCAGTACTTC. As protein: CAWSVQASGIWEQYF.

The rearrangement uses TRBV20-1 and TRBJ2-7, with D unclear. The CDR3 has 15 residues. V lost 0 bases and J lost 10, with 22 bases in between. The germline V gene has CDR1 DFQATT and CDR2 SNEGSKA (reference sequence). The chain's CDR3 is CSARDSSSPVTVQYV. For the CDR3, the DNA is TGCAGTGCTAGAGATTCAAGTTCGCCAGTAACAGTTCAGTACGTC.

CDR3 sequence: CASSQGLAGAYNEQFF. Here the CDR3 DNA reads TGTGCCAGCAGCCAAGGTCTAGCGGGGGCCTACAATGAGCAGTTCTTC. V gene TRBV3-1 combines with J gene TRBJ2-1; 10 bases are shared with TRBD2. Germline V gene sequence: CDR1 LGHDT, CDR2 YNNKEL (reference sequence). This CDR3 comprises 16 residues. The trim removed 1 base at V and 2 bases at J, leaving 2 bases unmatched.

The gene calls are TRBV4-2 and TRBJ2-3; TRBD2 agrees at 12 bases. This CDR3 is 16 amino acids long. Trimming cost V 1 base and J 9 bases; bases outside gene matches: 8. Germline loops: CDR1 LGHNA, CDR2 YNFKEQ. The CDR3 is CASSQVPSGRDGTQYF. CDR3 in DNA: TGTGCCAGCAGCCAAGTCCCTAGCGGGAGGGACGGCACGCAGTATTTT.

In this sample, this clonotype turned up once. The J gene is TRBJ2-5, the V gene TRBV10-3, with TRBD2 identical over 11 bases. The CDR3 has 21 amino acids. Germline loops: CDR1 ENHRY, CDR2 SYGVKD. The V and J ends lost 3 bases and 3 bases, in that order; junction bases with no gene match: 21. The CDR3 coding sequence is TGTGCCATCAGTGACTCCTGGGCCAGGAGGACTAGCGGGTTCAGAAAAGAGACCCAGTACTTC. Amino acids: CAISDSWARRTSGFRKETQYF.

Concerning this clonotype itself: Just one base apart from a much larger clone, this may be a read error. The V call is TRBV7-8, the J call TRBJ2-5, with 9 nucleotides matching TRBD1. The J call may not be correct, given that the DNA end is closer to TRBJ2-7. The V gene's germline CDR1 is SGHVS and CDR2 FQNEAQ. The CDR3 covers 15 residues. CDR3 protein: CAGSPGTGLTYEQYF. The DNA of the CDR3 is TGTGCCGGCAGCCCCGGGACAGGGCTGACCTACGAGCAGTACTTC.

This clonotype has just a few counts. This chain connects TRBV10-3 to TRBJ2-1; TRBD2 agrees at 12 bases. CDR1 is ENHRY, CDR2 SYGVKD, per germline. The CDR3 covers 15 residues. The junction had 9 bases not matched to a gene; V was cut back by 7 bases and J by 8 bases. The CDR3 loop reads CAITRTSGINYEQFF. DNA of the CDR3: TGTGCCATCACCCGGACTAGCGGGATCAACTATGAGCAGTTCTTC.

This clonotype was counted between two and nine times. The chain uses TRBV18 and TRBJ1-2; D call uncertain. The CDR3 contains 15 residues. V was shortened by 2 bases and J by 2 bases, with 12 bases between the two germline ends. Germline lookup yields CDR1 KGHSH and CDR2 LQKENI. CDR3 in DNA: TGTGCCAGCTCACCAGATCTCTCACAGAACTATGGCTACACCTTC. Its translation: CASSPDLSQNYGYTF. Supplemented by reference TRBV18 and TRBJ1-2, the full variable domain reads NAGVMQNPRHLVRRRGQEARLRCSPMKGHSHVYWYRQLPEEGLKFMVYLQKENIIDESGMPKERFSAEFPKEGPSILRIQQVVRGDSAAYFCASSPDLSQNYGYTFGSGTRLTVV.

The chain has TRBV28 and TRBJ2-7; D is unresolved. The CDR3 has 12 amino acids. In germline, CDR1 is MDHEN, CDR2 SYDVKM. Trimming left V 3 bases short and J 4 bases short, with 7 bases between. The CDR3 loop reads CASSFPTYEQYF. CDR3 DNA: TGTGCCAGCAGTTTCCCTACGTACGAGCAGTACTTC.

The J gene is TRBJ2-1, the V gene TRBV24-1, with 7 bases lining up with TRBD1. CDR3 length: 14 residues. The V and J ends lost 8 bases and 7 bases, in that order; junction bases with no gene match: 10. CDR1 and CDR2 (germline): KGHDR, SFDVKD. This chain's CDR3 is CATTEGDSENEQFF. The CDR3 DNA reads as TGTGCCACCACCGAGGGGGACAGTGAAAATGAGCAGTTCTTC.

This clonotype was detected only a few times. The chain has TRBV24-1 and TRBJ1-2; D gene ambiguous. The length of the CDR3 is 13 residues. CDR1 and CDR2 from the germline V gene are KGHDR and SFDVKD. Trimming stripped 4 bases from V and 4 bases from J, with 9 bases between. This CDR3 reads CATSEAERYGYTF. The CDR3 nucleotides are TGTGCCACCAGTGAGGCAGAGCGCTATGGCTACACCTTC.

CDR3: CASSYGQGRLGGEKLFF. In DNA, the CDR3 is TGTGCCAGCAGTTATGGACAGGGAAGGCTAGGAGGTGAAAAACTGTTTTTT. The rearrangement uses TRBV6-6 and TRBJ1-4; 8 positions match TRBD1. Unmatched junction bases numbered 13, after V lost 3 bases and J lost 7 bases. Germline loops: CDR1 MNHNY, CDR2 SVGAGI (reference sequence). The CDR3 loop spans 17 amino acids.

This clonotype was observed a single time. The J gene is TRBJ2-1, the V gene TRBV7-8; possible D gene TRBD1, 6 bases. There are 15 residues in the CDR3. Germline V gene lookup returns CDR1 SGHVS and CDR2 FQNEAQ. Trimming removed 6 bases at V and 4 bases at J, with 16 bases between. This CDR3 is CASSSDRNSYNEQFF. The CDR3 DNA sequence: TGTGCCAGCAGTTCAGACAGGAACTCATACAATGAGCAGTTCTTC.

This clonotype was picked up a small number of times. The J gene is TRBJ2-3, the V gene TRBV20-1; weak D call: TRBD2 (5 bases). Germline-derived CDR1 and CDR2 are DFQATT and SNEGSKA (reference sequence). Trimming stripped 5 bases from V and 1 base from J, with 16 bases between. CDR3 length: 15 residues. The chain's CDR3 is CSAPETIRGTDTQYF. The CDR3 nucleotides read TGCAGTGCTCCTGAGACTATCCGTGGCACAGATACGCAGTATTTT.

The chain links TRBV29-1 to TRBJ2-7; tentatively, D is TRBD2 (6 bases). V shed 1 base and J shed 0 bases, with 13 bases lying between them. Germline-derived CDR1 and CDR2 are SQVTM and ANQGSEA. The CDR3 extends over 15 amino acids. This CDR3 reads CSVEVPSASSYEQYF. CDR3 DNA: TGCAGCGTTGAAGTACCTAGCGCTTCCTCCTACGAGCAGTACTTC.

This clonotype was counted a few times. The chain is built from TRBV6-6 and TRBJ2-3; 8 nucleotides agree with TRBD1. The germline V gene encodes CDR1 MNHNY and CDR2 SVGAGI (reference sequence). V gave up 3 bases and J gave up 1 base; unmatched junction bases: 3. This CDR3 has 15 residues. CDR3: CASSYWGQGTDTQYF. CDR3 DNA sequence: TGTGCCAGCAGTTATTGGGGACAGGGCACAGATACGCAGTATTTT.

In regard to this clonotype: Its ends do not fully match the called genes, so a read error is possible. The chain joins TRBV28 to TRBJ2-3; 14 positions agree with TRBD2. The CDR3 has 16 amino acids. Germline loops: CDR1 MDHEN, CDR2 SYDVKM. CDR3 bases: TGTGCCTGCAGTCGACTAGCGGGAGGGCCCGGCGATACGCAGTATTTT. Amino acid sequence: CACSRLAGGPGDTQYF. The full variable domain, completed using reference TRBV28 and TRBJ2-3, is DVKVTQSSRYLVKRTGEKVFLECVQDMDHENMFWYRQDPGLGLRLIYFSYDVKMKEKGDIPEGYSVSREKKERFSLILESASTNQTSMYLCACSRLAGGPGDTQYFGPGTRLTVL.

In this sample, this clonotype turned up a few times. The chain carries TRBV6-1 and TRBJ2-1; 11 nucleotides line up with TRBD2. J was trimmed by 4 bases and V by 6 bases; bases with no gene match: 5. Looked up from germline, CDR1 is MNHNS and CDR2 is SASEGT. The CDR3 covers 15 residues. The CDR3 nucleotides read TGTGCCAGCAGGGGACTAGCGGCACCTTACAATGAGCAGTTCTTC. This codes for CASRGLAAPYNEQFF.

The chain recombines TRBV7-2 with TRBJ2-5, with a weak D call TRBD2 (6 bases). The V end lost 2 bases, the J end lost 7 bases, and 11 bases lay between the germline ends. Per germline, CDR1 SGHTA and CDR2 FQGNSA. CDR3 length: 13 amino acids. CDR3 sequence: CASSLLGSGTQYF. The CDR3, as DNA: TGTGCCAGCAGCTTATTGGGTAGCGGGACCCAGTACTTC. The full variable domain, completed using reference TRBV7-2 and TRBJ2-5, is GAGVSQSPSNKVTEKGKDVELRCDPISGHTALYWYRQSLGQGLEFLIYFQGNSAPDKSGLPSDRFSAERTGGSVSTLTIQRTQQEDSAVYLCASSLLGSGTQYFGPGTRLLVL.

The chain joins TRBV12-3 or TRBV12-4 to TRBJ2-1, with D hard to call. The CDR3 consists of 13 residues. Trimming took off 5 bases at V and 5 bases at J, with 10 bases between the two ends. CDR3 DNA: TGTGCCAGCAGTCAGACTCAAAACAATGAGCAGTTCTTC. This sequence encodes CASSQTQNNEQFF.

The gene calls are TRBV29-1 and TRBJ2-1; D might be TRBD2 (5 bases). The CDR3 is 14 residues long. V was pared by 4 bases and J by 6 bases, with 16 bases between. CDR1 is SQVTM, CDR2 ANQGSEA, per germline. In nucleotides, the CDR3 is TGCAGCGTTGGGAGGAGCGAGAGTGGCAATGAGCAGTTCTTC. It is translated as CSVGRSESGNEQFF.

J is TRBJ2-5 and V is TRBV28; D unclear. V was trimmed by 5 bases and J by 9 bases, leaving 10 bases between them. The CDR3 runs 11 residues. Germline V CDR1 and CDR2: MDHEN, SYDVKM. CDR3 DNA sequence: TGTGCCAGCAGTCCTTTTGGGGCCCAGTACTTC. This codes for CASSPFGAQYF.